Below, 10 T cell receptor beta chains from the same sample are listed, as sequenced in a study of T cell changes during pregnancy in multiple sclerosis. The table came from immunoSEQ multiplex PCR; TCRdb's copy has only in-frame clones and leaves some out. The sample holds 65,000 to 90,000 clones, roughly 92% seen once. The sample consisted of peripheral blood, taken in the first trimester of pregnancy. The receptors derive from a female donor with multiple sclerosis, enrolled in a pregnancy study.

The genes are TRBV5-6 and TRBJ2-5, with a possible D match to TRBD2 (6 bases). V was pared by 0 bases and J by 2 bases, with 11 bases between. The CDR3 loop spans 15 amino acids. CDR1 and CDR2 from the germline V gene are SGHDT and YYEEEE. This CDR3 reads CASSLAGVSQETQYF. Here the CDR3 DNA reads TGTGCCAGCAGCTTGGCGGGAGTTTCTCAAGAGACCCAGTACTTC. The full variable domain, its missing parts supplied by reference TRBV5-6 and TRBJ2-5, is DAGVTQSPTHLIKTRGQQVTLRCSPKSGHDTVSWYQQALGQGPQFIFQYYEEEERQRGNFPDRFSGHQFPNYSSELNVNALLLGDSALYLCASSLAGVSQETQYFGPGTRLLVL.

The rearrangement uses TRBV19 and TRBJ1-1; D is perhaps TRBD1 (5 bases). The CDR3 spans 16 residues. Germline V gene sequence: CDR1 LNHDA, CDR2 SQIVND (reference sequence). V was shortened by 9 bases and J by 0 bases, with 20 bases between the two germline ends. CDR3: CASGPAPTVLNTEAFF. The CDR3 bases are TGTGCCAGCGGACCCGCCCCGACAGTCCTGAACACTGAAGCTTTCTTT.

The rearrangement links TRBV5-6 to TRBJ2-2; D not certain. V shed 2 bases and J shed 0 bases, with 8 bases lying between them. Germline CDR1 reads SGHDT; CDR2 reads YYEEEE. The CDR3 length is 15 residues. The CDR3 loop reads CASSFGATNTGELFF. The CDR3 nucleotides read TGTGCCAGCAGCTTTGGAGCGACGAACACCGGGGAGCTGTTTTTT.

This clone has a handful of counts. J is TRBJ1-5 and V is TRBV11-2, with D hard to call. CDR3 size: 13 residues. Trimming left V 5 bases short and J 1 base short, with 6 bases between. Per the germline V gene, CDR1 is SGHAT and CDR2 is FQNNGV. CDR3 sequence reads: CASSQTSNQPQHF. CDR3 in DNA: TGTGCCAGCAGCCAGACAAGCAATCAGCCCCAGCATTTT.

V and J are TRBV13 and TRBJ2-1, with 7 bases fitting TRBD1. The CDR3 consists of 18 residues. V shed 4 bases and J 3 bases; nucleotides not matched to a gene: 15. Germline CDR1 and CDR2: PRHDT and FYEKMQ (reference sequence). The DNA for the CDR3 is TGTGCCAGCAGCTCTCGGACAGGCGGTTGGGGGAGCTACAATGAGCAGTTCTTC. Translating it yields CASSSRTGGWGSYNEQFF.

The genes are TRBV27 and TRBJ2-5; 12 bases are shared with TRBD2. From germline, CDR1 is MNHEY and CDR2 SMNVEV (reference sequence). This CDR3 is 16 amino acids long. The J segment lost 4 bases and the V segment lost 6 bases, leaving 9 bases of the junction unmatched. The CDR3 loop reads CASSNLAGGRRETQYF. The CDR3 DNA follows: TGTGCCAGCAGCAACCTAGCGGGGGGGCGTAGAGAGACCCAGTACTTC.

This clone appeared a few times. The chain recombines TRBV13 with TRBJ1-1, with D unresolved. Per germline, CDR1 PRHDT and CDR2 FYEKMQ (reference sequence). CDR3 size: 13 residues. Trimming pared 3 bases from V and 4 bases from J, leaving 9 bases between. The CDR3, as DNA: TGTGCCAGCAGCTTCCAGGTGGGCACTGAAGCTTTCTTT. Its translation: CASSFQVGTEAFF.

This clone was detected only a few times. The chain has TRBV27 and TRBJ2-4; the match to TRBD2 covers 9 bases. This CDR3 contains 14 residues. Germline V gene lookup returns CDR1 MNHEY and CDR2 SMNVEV (reference sequence). The V gene end was trimmed by 0 bases and the J gene end by 16 bases; junction bases not matched to a gene: 10. CDR3 residues: CASSLSSAGGPQYF. The CDR3 nucleotides are TGTGCCAGCAGTTTATCGAGTGCGGGGGGGCCTCAATACTTC.

The rearrangement links TRBV30 to TRBJ1-1; TRBD1 might be the D (6 bases). Looked up from germline, CDR1 is GTSNPN and CDR2 is SVGIG (reference sequence). V was trimmed by 4 bases and J by 0 bases, leaving 9 bases between them. This CDR3 is built from 13 residues. CDR3 sequence reads: CAWTGALNTEAFF. CDR3 sequence (DNA): TGTGCCTGGACAGGGGCCTTGAACACTGAAGCTTTCTTT.

The genes are TRBV28 and TRBJ1-6, with unresolved D. Germline V CDR1 and CDR2: MDHEN, SYDVKM. The CDR3 loop spans 12 amino acids. Deletions cut 3 bases from V and 14 bases from J, with 11 bases between. This CDR3 is CASSFLLSTLHF. The CDR3 region has the DNA TGTGCCAGCAGTTTTCTCCTATCAACCCTCCACTTT.